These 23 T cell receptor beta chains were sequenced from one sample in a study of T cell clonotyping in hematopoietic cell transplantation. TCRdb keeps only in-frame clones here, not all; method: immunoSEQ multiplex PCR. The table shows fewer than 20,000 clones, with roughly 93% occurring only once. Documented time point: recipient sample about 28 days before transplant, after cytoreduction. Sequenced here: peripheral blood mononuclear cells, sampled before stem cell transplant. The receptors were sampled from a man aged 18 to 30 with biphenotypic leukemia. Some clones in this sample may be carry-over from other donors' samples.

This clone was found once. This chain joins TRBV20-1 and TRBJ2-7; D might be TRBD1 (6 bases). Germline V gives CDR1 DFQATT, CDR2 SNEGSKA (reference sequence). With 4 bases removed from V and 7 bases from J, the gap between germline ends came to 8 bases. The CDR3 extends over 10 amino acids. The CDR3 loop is CSAITGEQYF. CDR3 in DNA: TGCAGTGCTATAACAGGGGAGCAGTACTTC.

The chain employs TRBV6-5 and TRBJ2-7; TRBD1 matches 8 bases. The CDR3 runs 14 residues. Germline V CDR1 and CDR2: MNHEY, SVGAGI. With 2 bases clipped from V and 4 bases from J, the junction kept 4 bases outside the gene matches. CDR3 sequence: CASSYGQGAYEQYF. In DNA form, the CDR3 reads TGTGCCAGCAGTTACGGGCAGGGGGCTTACGAGCAGTACTTC.

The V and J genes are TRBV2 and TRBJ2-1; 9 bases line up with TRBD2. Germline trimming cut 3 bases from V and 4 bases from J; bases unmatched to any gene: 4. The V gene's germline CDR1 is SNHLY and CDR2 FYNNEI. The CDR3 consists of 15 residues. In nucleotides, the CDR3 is TGTGCCAGCAGTGACTTAGCGGGGGCTTACAATGAGCAGTTCTTC. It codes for CASSDLAGAYNEQFF. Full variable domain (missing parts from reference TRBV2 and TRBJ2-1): EPEVTQTPSHQVTQMGQEVILRCVPISNHLYFYWYRQILGQKVEFLVSFYNNEISEKSEIFDDQFSVERPDGSNFTLKIRSTKLEDSAMYFCASSDLAGAYNEQFFGPGTRLTVL.

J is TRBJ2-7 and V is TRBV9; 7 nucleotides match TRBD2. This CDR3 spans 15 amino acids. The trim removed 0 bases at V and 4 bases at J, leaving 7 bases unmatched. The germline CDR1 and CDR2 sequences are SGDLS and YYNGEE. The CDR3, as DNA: TGTGCCAGCAGCGTAGCTCCGGGGGGTGGTTACGAGCAGTACTTC. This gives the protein CASSVAPGGGYEQYF. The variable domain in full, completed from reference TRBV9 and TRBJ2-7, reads DSGVTQTPKHLITATGQRVTLRCSPRSGDLSVYWYQQSLDQGLQFLIQYYNGEERAKGNILERFSAQQFPDLHSELNLSSLELGDSALYFCASSVAPGGGYEQYFGPGTRLTVT.

The CDR3 loop is CSVPTLGPGANVLTF. The CDR3 nucleotides are TGCAGCGTCCCCACCCTCGGGCCTGGGGCCAACGTCCTGACTTTC. The chain employs TRBV29-1 and TRBJ2-6, with D hard to call. V was shortened by 6 bases and J by 2 bases, with 14 bases between the two germline ends. Germline V gene data show CDR1 as SQVTM and CDR2 as ANQGSEA. The CDR3 totals 15 residues.

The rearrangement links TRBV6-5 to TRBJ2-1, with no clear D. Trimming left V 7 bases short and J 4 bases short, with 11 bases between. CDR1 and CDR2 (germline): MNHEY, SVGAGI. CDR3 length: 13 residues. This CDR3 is CASKTKEYNEQFF. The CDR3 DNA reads TGTGCCAGCAAAACCAAGGAGTACAATGAGCAGTTCTTC.

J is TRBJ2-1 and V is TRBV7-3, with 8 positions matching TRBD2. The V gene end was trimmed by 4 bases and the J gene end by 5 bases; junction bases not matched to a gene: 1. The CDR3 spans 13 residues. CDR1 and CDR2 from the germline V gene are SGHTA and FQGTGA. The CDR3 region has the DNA TGTGCCAGCAGCTGGCGGGGGGACAATGAGCAGTTCTTC. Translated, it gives CASSWRGDNEQFF.

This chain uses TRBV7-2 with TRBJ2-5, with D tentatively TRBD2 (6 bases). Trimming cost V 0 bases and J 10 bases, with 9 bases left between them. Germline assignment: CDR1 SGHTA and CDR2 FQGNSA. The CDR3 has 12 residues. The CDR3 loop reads CASSLAEGGQYF. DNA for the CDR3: TGTGCCAGCAGCTTAGCGGAGGGAGGCCAGTACTTC.

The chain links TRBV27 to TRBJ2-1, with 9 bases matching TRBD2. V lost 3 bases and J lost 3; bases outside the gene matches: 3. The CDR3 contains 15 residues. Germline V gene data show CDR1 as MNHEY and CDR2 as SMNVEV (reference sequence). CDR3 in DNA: TGTGCCAGCAGTTTCTGGCGGGGGGGCTACAATGAGCAGTTCTTC. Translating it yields CASSFWRGGYNEQFF.

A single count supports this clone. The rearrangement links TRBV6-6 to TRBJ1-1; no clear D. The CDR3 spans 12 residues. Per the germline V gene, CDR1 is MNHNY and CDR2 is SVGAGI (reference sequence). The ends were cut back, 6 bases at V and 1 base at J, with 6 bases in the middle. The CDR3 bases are TGTGCCAGCAGGTACGAGAACACTGAAGCTTTCTTT. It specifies CASRYENTEAFF.

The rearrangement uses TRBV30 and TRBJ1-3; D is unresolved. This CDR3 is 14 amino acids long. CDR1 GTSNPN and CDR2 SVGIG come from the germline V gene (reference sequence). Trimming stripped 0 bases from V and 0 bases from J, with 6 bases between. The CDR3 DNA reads TGTGCCTGGAGTGTGGGTAGCTCTGGAAACACCATATATTTT. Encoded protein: CAWSVGSSGNTIYF.

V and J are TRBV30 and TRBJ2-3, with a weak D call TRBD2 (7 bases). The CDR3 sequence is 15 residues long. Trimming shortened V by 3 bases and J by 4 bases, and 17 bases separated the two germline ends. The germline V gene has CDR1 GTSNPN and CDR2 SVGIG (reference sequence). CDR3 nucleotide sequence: TGTGCCTGGAGAGCGGCGGGGGCCCGTCCAGATACGCAGTATTTT. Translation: CAWRAAGARPDTQYF.

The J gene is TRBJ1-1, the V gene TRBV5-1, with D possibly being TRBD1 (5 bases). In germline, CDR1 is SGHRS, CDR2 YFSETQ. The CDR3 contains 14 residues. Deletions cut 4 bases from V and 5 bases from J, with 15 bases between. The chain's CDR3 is CASSVGREVTEAFF. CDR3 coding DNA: TGCGCCAGCAGCGTGGGCAGGGAAGTAACTGAAGCTTTCTTT.

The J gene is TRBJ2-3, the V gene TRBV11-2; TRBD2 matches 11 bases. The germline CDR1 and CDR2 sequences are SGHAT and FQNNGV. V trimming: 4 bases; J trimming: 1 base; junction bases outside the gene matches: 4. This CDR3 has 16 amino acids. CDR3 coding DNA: TGTGCCAGCAGCTCCAAGACTAGCGGGGGCACAGATACGCAGTATTTT. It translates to CASSSKTSGGTDTQYF.

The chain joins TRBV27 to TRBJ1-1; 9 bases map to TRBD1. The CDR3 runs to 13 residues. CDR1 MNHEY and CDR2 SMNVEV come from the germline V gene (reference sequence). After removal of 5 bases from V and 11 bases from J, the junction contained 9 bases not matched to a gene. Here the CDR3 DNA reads TGTGCCAGCAGTATAGCGTGGGACAGGGACGCTTTCTTT. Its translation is CASSIAWDRDAFF.

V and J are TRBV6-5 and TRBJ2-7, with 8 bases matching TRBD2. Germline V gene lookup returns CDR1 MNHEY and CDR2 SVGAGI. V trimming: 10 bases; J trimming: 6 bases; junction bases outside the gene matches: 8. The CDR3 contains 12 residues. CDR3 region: CATGGEGVEQYF. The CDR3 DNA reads TGTGCCACCGGGGGGGAGGGCGTCGAGCAGTACTTC.

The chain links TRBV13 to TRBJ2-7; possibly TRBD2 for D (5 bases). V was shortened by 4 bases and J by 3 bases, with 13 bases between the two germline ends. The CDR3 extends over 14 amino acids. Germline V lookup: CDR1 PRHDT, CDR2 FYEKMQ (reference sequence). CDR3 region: CASSSRLSGYEQYF. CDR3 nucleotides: TGTGCCAGCAGCTCTAGACTCAGCGGCTACGAGCAGTACTTC.

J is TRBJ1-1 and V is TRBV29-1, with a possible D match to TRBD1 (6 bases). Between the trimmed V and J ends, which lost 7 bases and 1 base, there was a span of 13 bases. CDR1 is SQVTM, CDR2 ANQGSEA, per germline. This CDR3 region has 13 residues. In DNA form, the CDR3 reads TGCAGCGCTGCGGGACAAAAGAACACTGAAGCTTTCTTT. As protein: CSAAGQKNTEAFF.

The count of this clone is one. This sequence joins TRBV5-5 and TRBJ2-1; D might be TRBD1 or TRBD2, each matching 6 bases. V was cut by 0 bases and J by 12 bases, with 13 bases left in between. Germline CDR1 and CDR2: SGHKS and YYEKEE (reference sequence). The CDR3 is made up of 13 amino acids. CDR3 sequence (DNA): TGTGCCAGCAGCTTGGAGCCGGGGGCGGGGCAGTTCTTC. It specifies CASSLEPGAGQFF.

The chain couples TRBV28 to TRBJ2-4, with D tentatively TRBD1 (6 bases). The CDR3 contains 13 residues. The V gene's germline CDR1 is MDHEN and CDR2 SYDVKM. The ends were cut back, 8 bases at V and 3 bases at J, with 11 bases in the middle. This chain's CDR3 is CASSVQGKNIQYF. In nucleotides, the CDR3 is TGTGCCAGCTCTGTACAGGGCAAAAACATTCAGTACTTC.

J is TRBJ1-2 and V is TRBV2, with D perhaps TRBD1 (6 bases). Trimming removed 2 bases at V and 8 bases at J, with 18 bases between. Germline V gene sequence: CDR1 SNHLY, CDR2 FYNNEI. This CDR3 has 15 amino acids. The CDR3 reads CASSEISGGLDGYTF. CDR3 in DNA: TGTGCCAGCAGTGAAATTTCGGGGGGCTTGGACGGCTACACCTTC.

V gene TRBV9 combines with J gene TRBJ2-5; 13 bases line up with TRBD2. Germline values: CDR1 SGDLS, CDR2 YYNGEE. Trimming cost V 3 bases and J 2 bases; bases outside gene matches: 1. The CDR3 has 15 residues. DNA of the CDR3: TGTGCCAGCAGCGGGACTAGCGGGAGACAAGAGACCCAGTACTTC. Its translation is CASSGTSGRQETQYF.

The CDR3 protein is CSTQTGGTNEKLFF. CDR3 nucleotides: TGCAGCACTCAGACAGGGGGAACTAATGAAAAACTGTTTTTT. This chain joins TRBV29-1 and TRBJ1-4; 9 bases are shared with TRBD1. Germline CDR1 SQVTM, CDR2 ANQGSEA. The CDR3 is 14 residues long. J gave up 1 base and V 8 bases, and 5 bases lay outside the gene matches.